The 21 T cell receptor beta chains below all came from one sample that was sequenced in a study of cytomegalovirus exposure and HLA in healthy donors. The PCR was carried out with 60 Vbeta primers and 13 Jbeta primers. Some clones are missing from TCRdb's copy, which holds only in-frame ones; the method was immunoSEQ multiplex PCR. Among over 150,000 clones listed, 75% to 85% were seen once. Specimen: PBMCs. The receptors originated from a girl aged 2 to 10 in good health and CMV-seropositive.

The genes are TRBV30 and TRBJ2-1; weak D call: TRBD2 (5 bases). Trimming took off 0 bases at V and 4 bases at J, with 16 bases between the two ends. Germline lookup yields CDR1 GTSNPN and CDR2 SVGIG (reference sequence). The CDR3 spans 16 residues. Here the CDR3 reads CAWSVQRPSVYNEQFF. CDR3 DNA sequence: TGTGCCTGGAGTGTACAGCGGCCGAGTGTTTACAATGAGCAGTTCTTC.

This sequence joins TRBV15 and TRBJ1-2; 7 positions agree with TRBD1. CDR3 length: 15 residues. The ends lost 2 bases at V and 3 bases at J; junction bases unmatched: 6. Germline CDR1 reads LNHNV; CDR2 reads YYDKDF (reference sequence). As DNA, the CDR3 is TGTGCCACCAGCAGACAATCTGACAGGGACTATGGCTACACCTTC. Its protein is CATSRQSDRDYGYTF.

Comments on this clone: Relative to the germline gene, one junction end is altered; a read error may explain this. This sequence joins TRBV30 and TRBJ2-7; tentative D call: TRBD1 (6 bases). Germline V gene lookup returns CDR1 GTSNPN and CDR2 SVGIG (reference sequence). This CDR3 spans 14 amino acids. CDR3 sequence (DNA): TGTGCCTGGGGTACAGGGCTACCACCCTACGAGCAGTGCTTC. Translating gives CAWGTGLPPYEQCF.

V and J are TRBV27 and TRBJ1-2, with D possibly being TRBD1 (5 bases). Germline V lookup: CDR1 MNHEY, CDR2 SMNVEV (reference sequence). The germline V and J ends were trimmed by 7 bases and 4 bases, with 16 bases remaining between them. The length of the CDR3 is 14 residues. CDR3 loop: CASMEKGISYGYTF. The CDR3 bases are TGTGCCAGCATGGAAAAGGGGATCTCCTATGGCTACACCTTC.

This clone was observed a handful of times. The CDR3 spells CASSSGQSYEQYF. CDR3 coding DNA: TGCGCCAGCAGCTCCGGACAGTCCTACGAGCAGTACTTC. V gene TRBV5-1 combines with J gene TRBJ2-7; weak D call: TRBD1 (6 bases). This CDR3 spans 13 amino acids. V lost 3 bases and J lost 1, with 8 bases in between. Germline V lookup: CDR1 SGHRS, CDR2 YFSETQ.

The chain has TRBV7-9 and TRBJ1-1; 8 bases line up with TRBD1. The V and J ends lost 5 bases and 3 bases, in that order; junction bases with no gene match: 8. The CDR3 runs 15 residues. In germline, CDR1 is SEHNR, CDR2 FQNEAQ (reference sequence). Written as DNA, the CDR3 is TGTGCCAGCAGCCCACGGGACAGGCTCCACACTGAAGCTTTCTTT. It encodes CASSPRDRLHTEAFF.

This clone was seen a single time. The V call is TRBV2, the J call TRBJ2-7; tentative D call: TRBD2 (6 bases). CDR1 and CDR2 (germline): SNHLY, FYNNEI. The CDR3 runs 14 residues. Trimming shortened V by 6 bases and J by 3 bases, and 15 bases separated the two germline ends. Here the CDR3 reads CASRPWDGSYEQYF. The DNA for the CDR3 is TGTGCCAGCAGGCCGTGGGACGGGAGCTACGAGCAGTACTTC.

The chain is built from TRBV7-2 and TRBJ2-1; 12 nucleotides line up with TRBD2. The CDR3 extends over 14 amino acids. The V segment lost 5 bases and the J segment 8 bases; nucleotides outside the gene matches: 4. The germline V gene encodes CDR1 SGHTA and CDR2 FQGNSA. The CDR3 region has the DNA TGTGCCAGCAGCCCGACTAGCGGGAGCCATGAGCAGTTCTTC. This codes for CASSPTSGSHEQFF. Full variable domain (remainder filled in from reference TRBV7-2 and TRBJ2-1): GAGVSQSPSNKVTEKGKDVELRCDPISGHTALYWYRQSLGQGLEFLIYFQGNSAPDKSGLPSDRFSAERTGGSVSTLTIQRTQQEDSAVYLCASSPTSGSHEQFFGPGTRLTVL.

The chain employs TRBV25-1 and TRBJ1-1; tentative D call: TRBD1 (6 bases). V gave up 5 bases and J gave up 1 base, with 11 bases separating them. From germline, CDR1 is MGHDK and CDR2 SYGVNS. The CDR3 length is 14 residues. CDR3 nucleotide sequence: TGTGCCAGCAGTTCGTACAGGGAGAACACTGAAGCTTTCTTT. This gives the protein CASSSYRENTEAFF. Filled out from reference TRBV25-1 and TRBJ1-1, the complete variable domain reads EADIYQTPRYLVIGTGKKITLECSQTMGHDKMYWYQQDPGMELHLIHYSYGVNSTEKGDLSSESTVSRIRTEHFPLTLESARPSHTSQYLCASSSYRENTEAFFGQGTRLTVV.

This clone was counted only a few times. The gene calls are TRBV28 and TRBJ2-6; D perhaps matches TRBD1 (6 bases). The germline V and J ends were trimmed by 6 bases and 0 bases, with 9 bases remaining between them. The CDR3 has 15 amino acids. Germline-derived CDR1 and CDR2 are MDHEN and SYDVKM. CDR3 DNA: TGTGCCAGCAGAGGACAGAGCTCTGGGGCCAACGTCCTGACTTTC. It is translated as CASRGQSSGANVLTF.

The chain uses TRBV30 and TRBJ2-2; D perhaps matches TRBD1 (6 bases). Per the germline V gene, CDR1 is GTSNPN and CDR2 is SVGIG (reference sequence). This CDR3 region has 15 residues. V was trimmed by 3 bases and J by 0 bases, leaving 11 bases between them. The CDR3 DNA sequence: TGTGCCTGGAGCGCCGGGACAACGAACACCGGGGAGCTGTTTTTT. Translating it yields CAWSAGTTNTGELFF.

The CDR3 sequence is CASSLELANDEQYF. CDR3 nucleotide sequence: TGCGCCAGCAGCTTGGAACTAGCTAACGACGAGCAGTACTTC. The chain is built from TRBV5-1 and TRBJ2-7; D might be TRBD2 (6 bases). Germline V gene data show CDR1 as SGHRS and CDR2 as YFSETQ. The CDR3 has 14 amino acids. Trimming removed 0 bases from V and 5 bases from J, with 12 bases in between.

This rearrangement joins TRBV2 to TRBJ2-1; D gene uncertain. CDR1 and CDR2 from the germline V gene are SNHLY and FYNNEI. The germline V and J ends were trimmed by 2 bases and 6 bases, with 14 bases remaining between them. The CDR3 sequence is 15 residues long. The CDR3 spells CASSEYASLSNEQFF. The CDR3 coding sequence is TGTGCCAGCAGTGAATATGCGAGTCTTTCCAATGAGCAGTTCTTC.

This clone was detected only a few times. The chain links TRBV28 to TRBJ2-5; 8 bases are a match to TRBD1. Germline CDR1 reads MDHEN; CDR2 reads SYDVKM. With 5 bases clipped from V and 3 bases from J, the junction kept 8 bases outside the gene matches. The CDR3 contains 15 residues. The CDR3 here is CASSSGQGGEETQYF. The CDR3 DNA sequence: TGTGCCAGCAGTAGCGGACAGGGAGGCGAAGAGACCCAGTACTTC.

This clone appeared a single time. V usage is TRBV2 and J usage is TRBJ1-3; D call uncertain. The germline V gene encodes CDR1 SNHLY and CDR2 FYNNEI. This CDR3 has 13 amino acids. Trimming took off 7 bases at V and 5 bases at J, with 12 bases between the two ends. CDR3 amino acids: CASTREYRNTIYF. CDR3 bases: TGTGCCAGCACCCGGGAATACCGAAACACCATATATTTT.

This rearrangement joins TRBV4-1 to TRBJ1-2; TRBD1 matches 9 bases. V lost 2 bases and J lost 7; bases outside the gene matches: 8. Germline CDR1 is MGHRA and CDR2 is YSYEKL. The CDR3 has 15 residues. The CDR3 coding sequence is TGCGCCAGCAGCCAATTTCCGGGACAGGGATTTGGCTACACCTTC. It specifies CASSQFPGQGFGYTF.

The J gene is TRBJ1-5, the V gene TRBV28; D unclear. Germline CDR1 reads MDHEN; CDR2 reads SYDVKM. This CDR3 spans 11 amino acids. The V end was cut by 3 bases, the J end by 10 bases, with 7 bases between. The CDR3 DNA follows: TGTGCCAGCAGTTTTCTAAATCCCCAGCATTTT. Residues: CASSFLNPQHF. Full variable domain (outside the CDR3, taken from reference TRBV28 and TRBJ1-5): DVKVTQSSRYLVKRTGEKVFLECVQDMDHENMFWYRQDPGLGLRLIYFSYDVKMKEKGDIPEGYSVSREKKERFSLILESASTNQTSMYLCASSFLNPQHFGDGTRLSIL.

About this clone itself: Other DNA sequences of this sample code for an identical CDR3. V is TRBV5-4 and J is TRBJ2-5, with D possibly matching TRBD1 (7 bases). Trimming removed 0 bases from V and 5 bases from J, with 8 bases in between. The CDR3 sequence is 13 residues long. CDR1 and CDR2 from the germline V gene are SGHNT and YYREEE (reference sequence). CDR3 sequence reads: CASSLAGGETQYF. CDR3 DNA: TGTGCCAGCAGCTTGGCAGGGGGGGAGACCCAGTACTTC.

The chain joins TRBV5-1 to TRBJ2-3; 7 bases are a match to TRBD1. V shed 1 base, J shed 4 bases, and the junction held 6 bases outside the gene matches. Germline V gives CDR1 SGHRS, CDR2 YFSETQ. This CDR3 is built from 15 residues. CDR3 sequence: CASSLRRQGSDTQYF. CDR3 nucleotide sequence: TGCGCCAGCAGCTTGCGACGACAGGGATCAGATACGCAGTATTTT.

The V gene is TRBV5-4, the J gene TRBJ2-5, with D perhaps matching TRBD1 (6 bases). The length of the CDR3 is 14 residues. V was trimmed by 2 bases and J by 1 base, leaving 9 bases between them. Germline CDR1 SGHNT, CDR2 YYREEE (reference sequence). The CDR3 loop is CASSFRTAQETQYF. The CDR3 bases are TGTGCCAGCAGCTTCCGGACAGCCCAAGAGACCCAGTACTTC. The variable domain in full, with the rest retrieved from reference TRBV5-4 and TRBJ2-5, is ETGVTQSPTHLIKTRGQQVTLRCSSQSGHNTVSWYQQALGQGPQFIFQYYREEENGRGNFPPRFSGLQFPNYSSELNVNALELDDSALYLCASSFRTAQETQYFGPGTRLLVL.

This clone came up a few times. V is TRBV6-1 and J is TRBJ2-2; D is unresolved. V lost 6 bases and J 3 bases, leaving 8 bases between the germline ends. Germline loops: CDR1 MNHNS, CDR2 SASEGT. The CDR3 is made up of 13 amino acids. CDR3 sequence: CASRTQDTGELFF. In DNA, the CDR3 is TGTGCCAGCAGGACCCAGGACACCGGGGAGCTGTTTTTT.